This T cell receptor beta chain derives from a study of lymphopenia after photon versus proton radiotherapy. Here immunoSEQ multiplex PCR was the method, and the copy in TCRdb shows in-frame clones only, minus some. The sample includes 25,000 to 30,000 clones, around 85% of them seen just once. This clone showed up just a few times. Germline V gives CDR1 LGHNA, CDR2 YSLEER. The CDR3 extends over 13 amino acids. V lost 0 bases to trimming and J lost 9 bases, with 6 bases between them. V usage is TRBV4-3 and J usage is TRBJ1-6; the D is unclear. The sequenced sample was peripheral blood, obtained from a patient treated with photon-based radiotherapy. The receptor was isolated from a man aged 45-65 years with gastric cancer. This CDR3 reads CASSQDRGSPLHF. In DNA form, the CDR3 reads TGCGCCAGCAGCCAAGATCGAGGTTCACCCCTCCACTTT.